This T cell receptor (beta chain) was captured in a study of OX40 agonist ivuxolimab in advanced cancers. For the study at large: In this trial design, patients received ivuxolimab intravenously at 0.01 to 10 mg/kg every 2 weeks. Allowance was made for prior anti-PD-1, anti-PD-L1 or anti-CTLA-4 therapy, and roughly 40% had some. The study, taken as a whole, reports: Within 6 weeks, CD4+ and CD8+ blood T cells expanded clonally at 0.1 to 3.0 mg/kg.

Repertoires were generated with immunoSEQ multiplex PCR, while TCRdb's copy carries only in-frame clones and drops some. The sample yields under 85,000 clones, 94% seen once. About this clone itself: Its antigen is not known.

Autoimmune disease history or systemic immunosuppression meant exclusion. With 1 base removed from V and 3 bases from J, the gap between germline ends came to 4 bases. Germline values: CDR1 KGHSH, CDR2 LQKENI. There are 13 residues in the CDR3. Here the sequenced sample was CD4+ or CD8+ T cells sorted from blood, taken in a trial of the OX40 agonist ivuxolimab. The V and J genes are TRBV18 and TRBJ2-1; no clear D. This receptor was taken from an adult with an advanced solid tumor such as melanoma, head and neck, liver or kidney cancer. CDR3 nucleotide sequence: TGTGCCAGCTCACCACTGGACTACAATGAGCAGTTCTTC. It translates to CASSPLDYNEQFF.